The entry below gives a single T cell receptor beta chain sequence along with its context. This clonotype was recorded a few times. Its antigen is not yet known. Per-base quality was not reported, and no clone a single base away is much larger than it. The CDR3 runs 14 amino acids, cysteine and phenylalanine included. The sequence is cut down to CDR3 DNA, 42 bases in frame from base 1. Compared with germline, V lacks 6 bases and J lacks 4 bases; bases without a gene match: 4. Sequences DFQATT (CDR1) and SNEGSKA (CDR2) are obtained from the germline V gene (reference sequence). This record comes from a study of vaccination and CD4 T cells after COVID-19 (dated by TCRdb to the early 2020s). Some background on the complete study: Convalescent patients had a positive SARS-CoV-2 result on nasal swab PCR, and of these patients, under ten had mild disease and one had severe disease. Six males and four females were included in the convalescent cohort, with two Hispanic individuals, seven Caucasians, two Asians and one multiracial person represented. Participants got two doses of the Pfizer-BioNTech BNT162b2 vaccine (n=8) or two doses of the Moderna mRNA-1273 vaccine (n=2). Post-COVID blood samples were collected from convalescent patients a median of around 96 days after diagnosis, with a range of about 30 to 170 days. Post-vaccine blood samples were taken a median of around 68 days after the second vaccine dose, with a range of about 12 to 250 days. Culture stimuli were overlapping spike peptide pools from SARS-CoV-2 and from the common cold coronaviruses HCoV-NL63, HCoV-OC43 and HCoV-229E. In control cultures, a CEFX viral epitope pool was used as positive control, an HIV-1 Nef peptide pool was used as negative control, or no peptide was added. In fewer than 12 COVID-19 convalescent patients and a handful of infection-naive healthy vaccine recipients, researchers compared the spike-specific CD4+ TCR repertoire from before mRNA vaccination with the repertoire from after. Overall results and qualifications from the work: An increase in the median number of SARS-CoV-2-reactive clonotypes from around 20 after infection to 38 after vaccination was observed, but the change was not found to be significant. In convalescent patients, a median roughly 86% of post-vaccine SARS-CoV-2-reactive clones were detected only after vaccination, suggesting vaccine-specific priming. The number of convalescent patients in the study was relatively small, and the study did not examine early timepoints following natural infection. Of the vaccine-specific clones in convalescent patients, 304 of 307, or nearly all, reacted only to SARS-CoV-2 spike and did not cross-react with common cold coronaviruses.

In the paper's terms, the treatment or condition label means: roughly 10-day PBMC culture with coronavirus spike peptide pools or control peptides (ViraFEST assay). The ViraFEST assay was used in the study, in which antigen-specific T cells were expanded with peptide pools and expanded clonotypes were subsequently identified by TCR sequencing. The convalescent patients' positive SARS-CoV-2 PCR tests were from March to December 2020, which was before the Alpha, Beta and Delta variants emerged in the United States. Each well held 2 million or so PBMCs cultured in IMDM containing roughly 5% human AB serum and approximately 10 IU/ml IL-2, with 8.5 to 10 ug/ml peptide pools added. Half of the culture medium was replaced with fresh IL-2-containing medium on days 3 and 7. After approximately eleven days of culture, CD4+ T cells were isolated by negative selection using the EasySep CD4+ T cell isolation kit. PBMCs were separated from whole blood using Ficoll-Paque Plus gradient centrifugation and then either used fresh or cryopreserved at -140C. In general, triplicate wells were set up for every culture condition.

Library preparation was by PCR. DNA from cultured CD4+ T cells was subjected to TCR sequencing with the Oncomine TCR Beta short-read assay at the Johns Hopkins FTIC core. The QIAamp micro DNA kit was used to extract genomic DNA from the cultured CD4+ T cells. The Oncomine TCR Beta libraries from cultured CD4+ T cells were pooled using unique dual indexes and then sequenced on an Illumina iSeq 100. As for the authors' bioinformatics: Non-productive sequences were filtered out, and CDR3s that did not start with C, did not end with F or W, or were shorter than 7 amino acids were discarded. Antigen-specific clonotypes were identified using the MANAFEST web application through comparison of peptide-stimulated wells with reference and other culture wells. For a clone to be called positive, the clone needed an FDR below 0.05, an odds ratio above 5, and a productive frequency above 0.1% in at least two of three replicate wells. A clonotype counted as cross-reactive if it showed significant expansion both in the SARS-CoV-2 spike wells and in at least one common cold coronavirus spike condition. Similarity between CDR3 sequences was evaluated in R version 3.6.1 using Levenshtein distances (stringdist) and unrooted phylogenetic trees (ape). Using fastp trimming at Q25 and MiXCR clonotype assembly, TCRdb reanalyzed the public sequencing data and kept in-frame beta chains. Every CDR3 protein is listed once, alongside the most common genes and DNA of its rows. TCRdb's processing, not the study's, gives the V and J calls here. The sample table holds some 18,000 distinct CDR3 sequences, of which roughly three fifths were seen once. The ten largest account for roughly 10% of the sample.

The TCR originated in a human donor who had recovered from COVID-19. The sequencing sample was made of CD4+ T cells from blood, cultured in vitro. The sequence is built from TRBV20-1 and TRBJ2-1, with 12 junctional bases fitting TRBD2. The nucleotide sequence is given as TGCAGTGCCAGACTAGCGGGAGTATACAATGAGCAGTTCTTC. It encodes CSARLAGVYNEQFF.